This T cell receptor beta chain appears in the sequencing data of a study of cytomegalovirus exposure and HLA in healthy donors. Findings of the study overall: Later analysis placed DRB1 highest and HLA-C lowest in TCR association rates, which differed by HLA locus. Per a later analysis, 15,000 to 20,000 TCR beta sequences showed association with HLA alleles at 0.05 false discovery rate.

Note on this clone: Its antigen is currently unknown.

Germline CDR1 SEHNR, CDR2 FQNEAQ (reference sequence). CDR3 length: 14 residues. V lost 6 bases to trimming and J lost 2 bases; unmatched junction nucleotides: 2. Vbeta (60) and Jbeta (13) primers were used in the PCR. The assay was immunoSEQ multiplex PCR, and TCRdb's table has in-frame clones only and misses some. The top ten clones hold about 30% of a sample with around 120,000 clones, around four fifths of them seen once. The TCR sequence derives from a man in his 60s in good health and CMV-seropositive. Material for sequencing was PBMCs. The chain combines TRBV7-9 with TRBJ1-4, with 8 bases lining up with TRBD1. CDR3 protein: CASSRTGTNEKLFF. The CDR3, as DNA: TGTGCCAGCAGTCGGACAGGGACTAATGAAAAACTGTTTTTT.